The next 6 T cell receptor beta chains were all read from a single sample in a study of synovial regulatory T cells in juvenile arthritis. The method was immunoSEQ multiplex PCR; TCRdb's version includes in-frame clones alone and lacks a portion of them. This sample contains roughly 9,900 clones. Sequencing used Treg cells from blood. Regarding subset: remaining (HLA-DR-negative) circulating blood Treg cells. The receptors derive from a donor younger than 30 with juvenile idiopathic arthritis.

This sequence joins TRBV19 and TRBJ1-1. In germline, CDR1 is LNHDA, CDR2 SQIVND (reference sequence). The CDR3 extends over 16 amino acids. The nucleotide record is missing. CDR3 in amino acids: CASSPISRGLNTEAFF.

CDR3 residues: CASSHLGLAGERETQYF. The chain links TRBV4-1 to TRBJ2-5; without DNA, the TCRdb call of TRBD2 cannot be checked. Germline CDR1 and CDR2: MGHRA and YSYEKL. The CDR3 has 17 amino acids. This entry has no DNA.

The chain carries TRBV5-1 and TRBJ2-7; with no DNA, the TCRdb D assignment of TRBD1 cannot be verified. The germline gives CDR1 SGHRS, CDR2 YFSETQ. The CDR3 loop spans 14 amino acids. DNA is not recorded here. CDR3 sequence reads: CASSLGGGSYEQYF.

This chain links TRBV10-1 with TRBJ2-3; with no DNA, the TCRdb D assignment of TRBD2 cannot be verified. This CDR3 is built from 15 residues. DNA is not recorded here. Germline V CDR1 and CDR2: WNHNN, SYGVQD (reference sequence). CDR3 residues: CASSVVAGRTDTQYF.

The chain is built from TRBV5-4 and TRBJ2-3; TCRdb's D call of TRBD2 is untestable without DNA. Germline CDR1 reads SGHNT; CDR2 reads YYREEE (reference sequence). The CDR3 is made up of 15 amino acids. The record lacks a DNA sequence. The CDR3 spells CASSVRLAATDTQYF. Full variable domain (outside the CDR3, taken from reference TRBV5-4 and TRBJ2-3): ETGVTQSPTHLIKTRGQQVTLRCSSQSGHNTVSWYQQALGQGPQFIFQYYREEENGRGNFPPRFSGLQFPNYSSELNVNALELDDSALYLCASSVRLAATDTQYFGPGTRLTVL.

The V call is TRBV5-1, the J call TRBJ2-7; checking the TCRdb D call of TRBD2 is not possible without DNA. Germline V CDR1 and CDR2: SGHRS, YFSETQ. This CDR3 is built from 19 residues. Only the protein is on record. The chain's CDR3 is CASSSRQGKTSGIGYEQYF.